Below, 13 T cell receptor beta chains from the same sample are listed, as sequenced in a study of cytomegalovirus exposure and HLA in healthy donors. The PCR made use of 60 Vbeta and 13 Jbeta primers. Sequencing was performed with immunoSEQ multiplex PCR; in TCRdb, only in-frame clones are kept and a portion is missing. The sample includes over 100,000 clones, 8% to 9.5% of them seen just once. Sequencing used PBMCs. These receptors all stem from a man aged 35-49 years in good health and CMV-seronegative.

This clone occurred a few times. The chain employs TRBV28 and TRBJ2-7; TRBD2 matches 9 bases. V lost 5 bases, J lost 6 bases, and 8 bases stayed unmatched. Germline assignment: CDR1 MDHEN and CDR2 SYDVKM. The CDR3 length is 14 residues. The CDR3 spells CASSRSGGPAEQYF. CDR3 in DNA: TGTGCCAGCAGTAGGAGCGGGGGGCCAGCCGAGCAGTACTTC.

The rearrangement links TRBV4-1 to TRBJ2-7, with 9 bases identical to TRBD2. V dropped 1 base and J dropped 2; count of bases not matched to a gene: 0. Germline V gives CDR1 MGHRA, CDR2 YSYEKL. CDR3 size: 14 residues. CDR3 nucleotides: TGCGCCAGCAGCCAAGTAGCGGGGGCCTACGAGCAGTACTTC. This codes for CASSQVAGAYEQYF.

This clone was seen only a few times. V and J are TRBV7-9 and TRBJ2-5; TRBD2 matches at 9 bases. After removal of 5 bases from V and 5 bases from J, the junction contained 6 bases not matched to a gene. Germline V lookup: CDR1 SEHNR, CDR2 FQNEAQ (reference sequence). This CDR3 comprises 14 residues. The CDR3 DNA reads as TGTGCCAGCAGCCCGCGGGGGGGCCGCGAGACCCAGTACTTC. Translating it yields CASSPRGGRETQYF.

The chain uses TRBV27 and TRBJ2-5, with a tentative D call TRBD2 (5 bases). The CDR3 is 15 residues long. Germline loops: CDR1 MNHEY, CDR2 SMNVEV (reference sequence). With 3 bases removed from V and 5 bases from J, the gap between germline ends came to 16 bases. Here the CDR3 DNA reads TGTGCCAGCAGTTTTCGGGGAGCCTTGAGGGAGACCCAGTACTTC. Translation gives CASSFRGALRETQYF.

In this sample, this clone turned up a few times. J is TRBJ1-2 and V is TRBV7-9; 9 bases match TRBD1. The CDR3 length is 14 residues. Germline V gene sequence: CDR1 SEHNR, CDR2 FQNEAQ (reference sequence). Trimming removed 3 bases from V and 3 bases from J; junction bases left unmatched: 2. CDR3 coding DNA: TGTGCCAGCAGCTTTAGGACAGGGGACTATGGCTACACCTTC. Amino acid sequence: CASSFRTGDYGYTF.

This chain connects TRBV6-5 to TRBJ1-1, with D possibly being TRBD1 (5 bases). The V gene lost 5 bases and the J gene lost 0 bases, with 10 bases spanning the gap. The CDR3 has 14 residues. CDR1 and CDR2 from the germline V gene are MNHEY and SVGAGI. CDR3 DNA: TGTGCCAGCAGTATGCAGGGCATGAACACTGAAGCTTTCTTT. Translation gives CASSMQGMNTEAFF.

Remarks on this clone: At one end, the junction sequence differs from germline, possibly due to a read error. The V gene is TRBV19, the J gene TRBJ2-1; 9 bases are a match to TRBD1. The germline CDR1 and CDR2 sequences are LNHDA and SQIVND (reference sequence). The CDR3 has 15 residues. The CDR3 nucleotides are TGTGCCAGTAGAACGACAGGGGGGAACTACAATGAACAGTTCTTC. Its protein is CASRTTGGNYNEQFF.

V gene TRBV10-2 combines with J gene TRBJ2-7, with D tentatively TRBD1 (5 bases). The CDR3 extends over 12 amino acids. Looked up from germline, CDR1 is WSHSY and CDR2 is SAAADI. Trimming removed 7 bases from V and 1 base from J, with 8 bases in between. CDR3 sequence (DNA): TGCGCCAGCAACCCAGGGTCCTACGAGCAGTACTTC. Its protein product is CASNPGSYEQYF.

This chain uses TRBV19 with TRBJ1-2, with 7 bases lining up with TRBD1. The CDR3 is made up of 15 amino acids. Germline assignment: CDR1 LNHDA and CDR2 SQIVND (reference sequence). J lost 4 bases, V lost 0 bases, and 5 bases had no gene match. CDR3 DNA sequence: TGTGCCAGTAGTATAGAAGCGGACAGGATCTATGGCTACACCTTC. It yields the protein CASSIEADRIYGYTF.

The genes are TRBV19 and TRBJ1-2; D not resolved. Per germline, CDR1 LNHDA and CDR2 SQIVND (reference sequence). The CDR3 is 11 amino acids. Trimming shortened V by 9 bases and J by 6 bases, and 11 bases separated the two germline ends. The CDR3 reads CASSNSHGYTF. CDR3 bases: TGTGCCAGCAGCAACAGTCATGGCTACACCTTC.

The CDR3 loop is CASSRPPGGAEAFF. Here the CDR3 DNA reads TGTGCCAGCAGCAGACCCCCGGGGGGGGCTGAAGCTTTCTTT. This rearrangement joins TRBV7-9 to TRBJ1-1; D may be TRBD1 (5 bases). Germline V CDR1 and CDR2: SEHNR, FQNEAQ (reference sequence). V shed 5 bases and J shed 6 bases, with 16 bases lying between them. The CDR3 is 14 amino acids.

This clone appeared a few times. V is TRBV11-2 and J is TRBJ1-2, with D possibly matching TRBD1 (6 bases). V dropped 4 bases and J dropped 4 bases, with 25 bases sitting between them. Germline CDR1 is SGHAT and CDR2 is FQNNGV. This CDR3 has 18 residues. CDR3 amino acids: CASSSFAQYLGGAYGYTF. CDR3 DNA: TGTGCCAGCAGCTCCTTCGCCCAGTACCTAGGGGGGGCCTATGGCTACACCTTC.

This clone was observed a few times. The chain carries TRBV4-1 and TRBJ1-5, with 9 bases matching TRBD1. Germline V CDR1 and CDR2: MGHRA, YSYEKL. With V trimmed by 0 bases and J by 9 bases, 6 bases remained unmatched. CDR3 length: 15 amino acids. This CDR3 reads CASSQERDRVRPQHF. The CDR3 DNA sequence: TGCGCCAGCAGCCAAGAAAGGGACAGGGTGCGGCCCCAGCATTTT.